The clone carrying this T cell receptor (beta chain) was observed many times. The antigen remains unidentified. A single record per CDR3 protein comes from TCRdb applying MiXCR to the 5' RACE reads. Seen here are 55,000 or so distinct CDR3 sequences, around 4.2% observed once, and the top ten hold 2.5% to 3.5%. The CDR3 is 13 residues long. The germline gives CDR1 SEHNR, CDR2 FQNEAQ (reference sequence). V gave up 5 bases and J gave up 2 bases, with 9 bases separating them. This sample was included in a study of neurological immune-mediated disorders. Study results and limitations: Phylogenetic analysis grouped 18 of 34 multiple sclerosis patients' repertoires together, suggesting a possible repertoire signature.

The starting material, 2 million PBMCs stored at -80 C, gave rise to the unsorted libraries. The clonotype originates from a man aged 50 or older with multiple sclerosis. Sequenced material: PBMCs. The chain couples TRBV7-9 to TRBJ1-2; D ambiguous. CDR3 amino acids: CASSIDRNYGYTF. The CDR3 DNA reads TGTGCCAGCAGCATAGACCGAAACTATGGCTACACCTTC.